The 8 T cell receptor beta chains below all came from one sample that was sequenced in a study of blood T cell repertoires in COVID-19. Repertoires were generated with immunoSEQ multiplex PCR, while TCRdb's copy carries only in-frame clones and drops some. The sample records a few hundred thousand clones, 80% to 90% being singletons. The sample taken for sequencing was peripheral blood. These receptors all come from a woman older than 75 with acute or convalescent COVID-19.

This chain's CDR3 is CASSAGPGETYEQYF. In nucleotides, the CDR3 is TGTGCCAGCAGCGCCGGGCCGGGGGAAACCTACGAGCAGTACTTC. This chain uses TRBV5-4 with TRBJ2-7; D perhaps matches TRBD2 (6 bases). There are 15 residues in the CDR3. V was shortened by 4 bases and J by 2 bases, with 16 bases between the two germline ends. Germline loops: CDR1 SGHNT, CDR2 YYREEE (reference sequence). The full variable domain, rest sourced from reference TRBV5-4 and TRBJ2-7, is ETGVTQSPTHLIKTRGQQVTLRCSSQSGHNTVSWYQQALGQGPQFIFQYYREEENGRGNFPPRFSGLQFPNYSSELNVNALELDDSALYLCASSAGPGETYEQYFGPGTRLTVT.

This clone has just a few counts. The chain employs TRBV7-8 and TRBJ1-3; tentatively, D is TRBD1 (5 bases). V lost 5 bases to trimming and J lost 4 bases, with 12 bases between them. The length of the CDR3 is 14 residues. The germline gives CDR1 SGHVS, CDR2 FQNEAQ. The CDR3 spells CASSHRGSGNTIYF. The DNA for the CDR3 is TGTGCCAGCAGCCACCGGGGGTCCGGAAACACCATATATTTT.

The V and J genes are TRBV19 and TRBJ2-1; D perhaps matches TRBD1 (6 bases). This CDR3 has 15 amino acids. V was cut by 0 bases and J by 4 bases, with 10 bases left in between. CDR1 and CDR2 from the germline V gene are LNHDA and SQIVND (reference sequence). The CDR3 DNA is TGTGCCAGTAGTATAGACGCCCAGGGGTACAATGAGCAGTTCTTC. It yields the protein CASSIDAQGYNEQFF. Using reference TRBV19 and TRBJ2-1 for the parts outside the CDR3, the full variable domain is DGGITQSPKYLFRKEGQNVTLSCEQNLNHDAMYWYRQDPGQGLRLIYYSQIVNDFQKGDIAEGYSVSREKKESFPLTVTSAQKNPTAFYLCASSIDAQGYNEQFFGPGTRLTVL.

The V and J genes are TRBV19 and TRBJ2-7, with TRBD2 identical over 8 bases. CDR3 length: 13 residues. The germline CDR1 and CDR2 sequences are LNHDA and SQIVND (reference sequence). V shed 7 bases, J shed 0 bases, and the junction held 2 bases outside the gene matches. The CDR3 loop reads CASTGRASYEQYF. The CDR3 nucleotides read TGTGCCAGTACCGGGAGGGCCTCCTACGAGCAGTACTTC.

The rearrangement links TRBV9 to TRBJ2-3; 7 bases are a match to TRBD2. Germline V CDR1 and CDR2: SGDLS, YYNGEE. This CDR3 contains 14 residues. V trimming: 0 bases; J trimming: 4 bases; junction bases outside the gene matches: 2. The CDR3 region has the DNA TGTGCCAGCAGCGTAGGACTAGCCCCAGATACGCAGTATTTT. This translates into CASSVGLAPDTQYF.

The rearrangement uses TRBV11-2 and TRBJ1-3; D unclear. The CDR3 loop spans 16 amino acids. Germline CDR1 reads SGHAT; CDR2 reads FQNNGV. V lost 1 base to trimming and J lost 2 bases, with 12 bases between them. Here the CDR3 reads CASSLASGSAGNTIYF. The DNA of the CDR3 is TGTGCCAGCAGCTTAGCGTCGGGGAGCGCTGGAAACACCATATATTTT.

The V gene is TRBV11-2, the J gene TRBJ2-3, with a possible D match to TRBD2 (6 bases). Germline V CDR1 and CDR2: SGHAT, FQNNGV. Trimming took 3 bases from V and 4 from J, leaving 8 bases between them. The CDR3 runs 13 residues. The CDR3 DNA reads as TGTGCCAGCAGCTTCCCGGGGGCAGATACGCAGTATTTT. It specifies CASSFPGADTQYF.

The chain links TRBV10-1 to TRBJ1-6; D gene unclear. Trimming stripped 3 bases from V and 6 bases from J, with 3 bases between. The CDR3 consists of 12 residues. CDR1 is WNHNN, CDR2 SYGVQD, per germline (reference sequence). CDR3 sequence: CASSDGNSPLHF. CDR3 bases: TGCGCCAGCAGTGACGGTAATTCACCCCTCCACTTT.